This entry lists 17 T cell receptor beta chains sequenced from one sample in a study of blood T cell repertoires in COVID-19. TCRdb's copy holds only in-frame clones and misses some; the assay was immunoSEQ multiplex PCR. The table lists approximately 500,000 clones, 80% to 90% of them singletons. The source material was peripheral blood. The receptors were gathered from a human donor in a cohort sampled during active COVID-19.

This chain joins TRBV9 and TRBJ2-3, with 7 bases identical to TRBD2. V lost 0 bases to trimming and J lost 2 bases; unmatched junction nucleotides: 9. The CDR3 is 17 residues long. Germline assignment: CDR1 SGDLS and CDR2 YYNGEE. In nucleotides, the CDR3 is TGTGCCAGCAGCGTAGGCTGGGGTAGCGGGTACACAGATACGCAGTATTTT. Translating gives CASSVGWGSGYTDTQYF.

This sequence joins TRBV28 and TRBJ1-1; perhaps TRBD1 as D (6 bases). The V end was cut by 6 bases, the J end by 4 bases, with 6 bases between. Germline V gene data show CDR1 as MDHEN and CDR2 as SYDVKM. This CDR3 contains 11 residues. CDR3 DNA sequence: TGTGCCAGCAGGGACAGCACTGAAGCTTTCTTT. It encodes CASRDSTEAFF.

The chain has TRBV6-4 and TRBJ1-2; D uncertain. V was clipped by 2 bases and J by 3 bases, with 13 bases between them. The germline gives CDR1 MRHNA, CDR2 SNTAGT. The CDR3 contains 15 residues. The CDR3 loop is CASSDRAGFDYGYTF. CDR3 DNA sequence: TGTGCCAGCAGTGACAGGGCGGGTTTTGACTATGGCTACACCTTC.

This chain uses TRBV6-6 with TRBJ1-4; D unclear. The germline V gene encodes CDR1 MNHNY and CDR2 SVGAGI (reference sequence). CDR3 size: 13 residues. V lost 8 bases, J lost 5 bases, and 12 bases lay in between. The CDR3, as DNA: TGTGCCAGCGAGCCGGGGAGGAATGAAAAACTGTTTTTT. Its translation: CASEPGRNEKLFF.

CDR3 DNA sequence: TGTGCCAGTAGTATAGACGGTAGCGGGAGGGGTGAGACCCAGTACTTC. Its translation: CASSIDGSGRGETQYF. The genes are TRBV19 and TRBJ2-5; 11 nucleotides align to TRBD2. Germline V CDR1 and CDR2: LNHDA, SQIVND (reference sequence). The CDR3 consists of 16 residues. V dropped 0 bases and J dropped 5; count of bases not matched to a gene: 5. The entire variable domain, with the rest obtained from reference TRBV19 and TRBJ2-5, is as follows: DGGITQSPKYLFRKEGQNVTLSCEQNLNHDAMYWYRQDPGQGLRLIYYSQIVNDFQKGDIAEGYSVSREKKESFPLTVTSAQKNPTAFYLCASSIDGSGRGETQYFGPGTRLLVL.

The CDR3 reads CASSSTGAGNTIYF. CDR3 nucleotides: TGTGCCAGCAGCTCTACAGGGGCTGGAAACACCATATATTTT. The J gene is TRBJ1-3, the V gene TRBV5-4, with 7 nucleotides matching TRBD1. The CDR3 contains 14 residues. From germline, CDR1 is SGHNT and CDR2 YYREEE (reference sequence). V lost 3 bases to trimming and J lost 2 bases; unmatched junction nucleotides: 2.

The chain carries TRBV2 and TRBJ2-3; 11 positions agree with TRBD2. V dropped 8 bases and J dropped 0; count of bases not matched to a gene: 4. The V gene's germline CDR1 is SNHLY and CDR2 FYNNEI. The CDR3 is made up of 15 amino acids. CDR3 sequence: CASRLAGGSTDTQYF. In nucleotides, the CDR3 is TGTGCCAGCCGCCTAGCGGGAGGTAGCACAGATACGCAGTATTTT.

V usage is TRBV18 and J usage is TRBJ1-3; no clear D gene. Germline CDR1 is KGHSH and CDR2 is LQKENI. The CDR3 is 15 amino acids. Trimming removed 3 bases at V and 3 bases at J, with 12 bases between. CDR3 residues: CASSPILIYGNTIYF. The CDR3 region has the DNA TGTGCCAGCTCACCTATCTTAATCTATGGAAACACCATATATTTT.

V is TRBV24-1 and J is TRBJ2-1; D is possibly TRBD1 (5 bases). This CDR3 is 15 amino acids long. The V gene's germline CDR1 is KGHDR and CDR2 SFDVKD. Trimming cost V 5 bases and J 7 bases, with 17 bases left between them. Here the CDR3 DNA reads TGTGCCACCAGTGCCCAAGGGGTGGGGTCAAATGAGCAGTTCTTC. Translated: CATSAQGVGSNEQFF.

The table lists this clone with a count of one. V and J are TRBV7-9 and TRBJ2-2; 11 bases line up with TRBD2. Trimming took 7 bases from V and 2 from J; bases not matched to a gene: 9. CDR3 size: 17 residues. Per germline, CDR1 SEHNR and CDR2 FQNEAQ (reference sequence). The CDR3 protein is CASTPTSGGLNTGELFF. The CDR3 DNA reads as TGTGCCAGCACCCCTACTAGCGGGGGACTTAACACCGGGGAGCTGTTTTTT.

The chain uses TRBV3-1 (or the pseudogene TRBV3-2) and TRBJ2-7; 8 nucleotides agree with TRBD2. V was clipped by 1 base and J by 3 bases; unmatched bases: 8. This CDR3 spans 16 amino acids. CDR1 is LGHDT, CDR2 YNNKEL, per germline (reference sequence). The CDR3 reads CASSQGVLGGGYEQYF. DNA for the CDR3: TGTGCCAGCAGCCAAGGGGTGCTCGGGGGGGGCTACGAGCAGTACTTC.

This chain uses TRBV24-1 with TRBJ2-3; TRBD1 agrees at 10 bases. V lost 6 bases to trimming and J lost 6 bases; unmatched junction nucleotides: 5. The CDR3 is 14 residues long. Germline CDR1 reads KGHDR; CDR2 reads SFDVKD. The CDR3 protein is CATSPGQGLDTQYF. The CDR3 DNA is TGTGCCACCAGTCCGGGACAGGGGCTGGATACGCAGTATTTT.

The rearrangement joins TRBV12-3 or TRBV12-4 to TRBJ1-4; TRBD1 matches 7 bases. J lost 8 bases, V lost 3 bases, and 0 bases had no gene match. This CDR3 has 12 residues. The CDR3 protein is CASSFRGEKLFF. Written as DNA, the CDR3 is TGTGCCAGCAGTTTCAGGGGGGAAAAACTGTTTTTT.

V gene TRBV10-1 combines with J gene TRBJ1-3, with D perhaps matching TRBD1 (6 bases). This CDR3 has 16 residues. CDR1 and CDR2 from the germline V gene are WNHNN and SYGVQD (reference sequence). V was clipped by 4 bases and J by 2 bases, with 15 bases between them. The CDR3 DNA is TGCGCCAGCAGTGCGACATACGGGACAACTGGAAACACCATATATTTT. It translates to CASSATYGTTGNTIYF.

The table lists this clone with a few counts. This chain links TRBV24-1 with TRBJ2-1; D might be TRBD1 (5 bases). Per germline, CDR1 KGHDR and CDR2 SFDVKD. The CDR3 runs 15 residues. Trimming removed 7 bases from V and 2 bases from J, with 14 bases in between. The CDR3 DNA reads TGTGCCACCAGCAGGGCCGACCTTACCTACAATGAGCAGTTCTTC. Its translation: CATSRADLTYNEQFF.

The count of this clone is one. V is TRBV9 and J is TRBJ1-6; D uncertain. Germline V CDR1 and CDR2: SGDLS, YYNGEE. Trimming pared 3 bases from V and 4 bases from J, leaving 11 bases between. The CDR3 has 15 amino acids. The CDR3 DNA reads TGTGCCAGCAGCGATCGCCGGGTTTATAATTCACCCCTCCACTTT. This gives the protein CASSDRRVYNSPLHF.

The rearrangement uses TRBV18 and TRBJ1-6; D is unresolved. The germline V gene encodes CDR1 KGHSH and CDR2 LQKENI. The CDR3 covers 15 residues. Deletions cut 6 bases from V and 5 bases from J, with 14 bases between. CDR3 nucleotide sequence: TGTGCCAGCTCCCCGGCCCCAGGTGATAATTCACCCCTCCACTTT. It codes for CASSPAPGDNSPLHF.